Presented here are 26 T cell receptor beta chains from one specimen sequenced in a study. TCRdb re-derived calls from the 5' RACE reads in MiXCR, one entry per CDR3 protein. This table has around 37,000 distinct CDR3 sequences, 25% to 35% appearing once. The source material was memory CD4+ T cells sorted from a lymph node. Subset noted: memory CD4+ T cells, CD4+CD45RO+CD25-. The origin of the receptors is a female donor with breast cancer.

Comments on this clonotype: The final CDR3 position lacks the conserved phenylalanine or tryptophan, pointing to a likely read error. The chain employs TRBV12-3 or TRBV12-4 and TRBJ2-1, with D unresolved. Trimming removed 4 bases from V and 8 bases from J, with 3 bases in between. CDR3 length: 10 amino acids. CDR3 residues: CASSSDEQFV. The CDR3, as DNA: TGTGCCAGCAGTTCTGATGAGCAGTTCGTC.

V and J are TRBV28 and TRBJ1-1; TRBD1 agrees at 10 bases. The V and J ends lost 2 bases and 6 bases, in that order; junction bases with no gene match: 9. The CDR3 spans 16 residues. The V gene's germline CDR1 is MDHEN and CDR2 SYDVKM. The CDR3 sequence is CASSLGPGQGVAEAFF. The CDR3 bases are TGTGCCAGCAGTTTAGGGCCCGGACAGGGGGTTGCTGAAGCTTTCTTT.

This clonotype came up a few times. V gene TRBV15 combines with J gene TRBJ2-7; perhaps TRBD1 as D (5 bases). The end of the DNA fits TRBJ2-4 better, so the J call may be wrong. CDR1 LNHNV and CDR2 YYDKDF come from the germline V gene (reference sequence). This CDR3 region has 12 residues. CDR3 sequence: CATSRLDSIQYF. CDR3 nucleotides: TGTGCCACCAGCAGACTTGACAGCATTCAGTACTTC.

In this sample, this clonotype turned up a few times. DNA of the CDR3: TGTGCCGGCCTCAAGGGGACCGACGGCAGGGATACGCAGTATTTT. Protein sequence: CAGLKGTDGRDTQYF. The chain combines TRBV12-3 or TRBV12-4 with TRBJ2-3; D possibly matches TRBD1 or TRBD2 (5 bases each). This CDR3 spans 15 amino acids. Trimming removed 11 bases from V and 6 bases from J, with 24 bases in between.

This clonotype showed up just a few times. This rearrangement joins TRBV7-9 to TRBJ2-5; D perhaps matches TRBD2 (5 bases). V was pared by 7 bases and J by 2 bases, with 11 bases between. Germline V gene lookup returns CDR1 SEHNR and CDR2 FQNEAQ (reference sequence). The CDR3 consists of 13 residues. CDR3 loop: CASTRAEQETQYF. For the CDR3, the DNA is TGTGCCAGCACAAGAGCGGAGCAAGAGACCCAGTACTTC.

V usage is TRBV12-3 or TRBV12-4 and J usage is TRBJ1-5; 7 bases map to TRBD1. The J call could be wrong; TRBJ2-3 is a better fit for the DNA end. CDR3 length: 14 amino acids. CDR3 sequence (DNA): TGTGCCAGCAGTTTTTCCGGGACAGATCAGCCCCAGTATTTT. This encodes CASSFSGTDQPQYF.

To note about this clonotype: Sequence at one end of the junction differs from germline and may be a read error. V and J are TRBV2 and TRBJ1-4, with unresolved D. The CDR3 extends over 14 amino acids. The germline CDR1 and CDR2 sequences are SNHLY and FYNNEI. The CDR3 nucleotides are TGTACCAGCCAACCGTGGGCGACTAATGAAAAACTGTTTTTT. This gives the protein CTSQPWATNEKLFF.

This chain uses TRBV20-1 with TRBJ2-7, with D uncertain. V shed 3 bases and J shed 7 bases, with 10 bases lying between them. This CDR3 region has 11 residues. Per germline, CDR1 DFQATT and CDR2 SNEGSKA (reference sequence). CDR3 protein: CSASFSEEQYF. The CDR3 nucleotides read TGCAGTGCTAGCTTCAGCGAAGAGCAGTACTTC.

Written as DNA, the CDR3 is TGTGCCAGCAGCGGCCCCCACCCGAACACTGAAGCTTTCTTT. This gives the protein CASSGPHPNTEAFF. The chain combines TRBV7-9 with TRBJ1-1; D is undetermined. CDR1 is SEHNR, CDR2 FQNEAQ, per germline (reference sequence). V was cut by 5 bases and J by 1 base, with 11 bases left in between. CDR3 length: 14 residues.

The chain has TRBV7-2 and TRBJ2-3; TRBD2 aligns across 10 bases. This CDR3 has 16 residues. CDR1 and CDR2 from the germline V gene are SGHTA and FQGNSA. V gave up 6 bases and J gave up 4 bases; unmatched junction bases: 10. CDR3 DNA sequence: TGTGCCAGCAGTGCTAGAGCGGGAGGGGTTGCAGATACGCAGTATTTT. Amino acid sequence: CASSARAGGVADTQYF.

The V and J genes are TRBV4-1 and TRBJ2-7; 8 nucleotides match TRBD1. With V trimmed by 3 bases and J by 4 bases, 11 bases remained unmatched. Germline CDR1 MGHRA, CDR2 YSYEKL. This CDR3 spans 16 amino acids. In DNA form, the CDR3 reads TGCGCCAGCAGCCAGCTCACCGGGACAGGTGGATACGAGCAGTACTTC. Its translation: CASSQLTGTGGYEQYF.

This clonotype appeared a few times. The chain couples TRBV5-4 to TRBJ1-2; TRBD1 agrees at 7 bases. V lost 3 bases to trimming and J lost 8 bases; unmatched junction nucleotides: 13. CDR1 SGHNT and CDR2 YYREEE come from the germline V gene (reference sequence). The CDR3 loop spans 15 amino acids. CDR3 sequence (DNA): TGTGCCAGCAGCTGGGGGGGGACAGTTCGTCGGGGCTACACCTTC. Translated: CASSWGGTVRRGYTF.

V usage is TRBV30 and J usage is TRBJ2-7; D uncertain. V gave up 2 bases and J gave up 4 bases, with 15 bases separating them. The germline V gene encodes CDR1 GTSNPN and CDR2 SVGIG (reference sequence). The CDR3 runs 14 residues. In nucleotides, the CDR3 is TGTGCCTGGAGTCGGACCCCTGATCAATACGAGCAGTACTTC. Translating it yields CAWSRTPDQYEQYF.

The rearrangement joins TRBV27 to TRBJ1-5; a weak D match, TRBD1 (5 bases). Germline V gene data show CDR1 as MNHEY and CDR2 as SMNVEV (reference sequence). V was clipped by 3 bases and J by 6 bases, with 12 bases between them. This CDR3 region has 14 residues. DNA for the CDR3: TGTGCCAGCAGTTTGCGGGGGATGAGTCAGCCCCAGCATTTT. Translation gives CASSLRGMSQPQHF.

This clonotype was detected only a few times. This chain joins TRBV7-9 and TRBJ2-1; D possibly corresponds to TRBD2 (6 bases). This CDR3 region has 11 residues. Deletions cut 8 bases from V and 5 bases from J, with 7 bases between. The germline V gene has CDR1 SEHNR and CDR2 FQNEAQ (reference sequence). CDR3 loop: CASGLNNEQFF. The DNA of the CDR3 is TGTGCCAGCGGACTAAACAATGAGCAGTTCTTC.

This clonotype was recorded at least ten times. The V gene is TRBV9, the J gene TRBJ2-5, with D possibly being TRBD2 (6 bases). Trimming removed 4 bases from V and 2 bases from J, with 9 bases in between. In germline, CDR1 is SGDLS, CDR2 YYNGEE. The CDR3 consists of 13 residues. In DNA, the CDR3 is TGTGCCAGCAGCTACGGGGGTCAAGAGACCCAGTACTTC. Protein sequence: CASSYGGQETQYF.

This clonotype was observed a handful of times. This chain joins TRBV29-1 and TRBJ2-1; 13 bases agree with TRBD2. In germline, CDR1 is SQVTM, CDR2 ANQGSEA. The CDR3 has 14 residues. J lost 6 bases, V lost 4 bases, and 3 bases had no gene match. This chain's CDR3 is CSVGLAGGPNEQFF. The CDR3 nucleotides read TGCAGCGTTGGACTAGCGGGAGGCCCCAATGAGCAGTTCTTC.

On this clonotype: It is likely a read error, because the conserved phenylalanine at the end of the CDR3 is missing. The gene calls are TRBV29-1 and TRBJ2-1; D not certain. Germline assignment: CDR1 SQVTM and CDR2 ANQGSEA. This CDR3 has 13 amino acids. Trimming stripped 1 base from V and 3 bases from J, with 7 bases between. The CDR3 sequence is CSVEGLNYNEQFL. CDR3 bases: TGCAGCGTTGAAGGACTTAACTACAATGAGCAGTTCCTC.

The V call is TRBV4-1, the J call TRBJ2-7; 11 bases are a match to TRBD2. The CDR3 sequence is 18 residues long. Germline CDR1 reads MGHRA; CDR2 reads YSYEKL. The V segment lost 1 base and the J segment 0 bases; nucleotides outside the gene matches: 8. The CDR3 nucleotides are TGCGCCAGCAGCCAAGGACAGACCGGGACTAGCGGCTCCTACGAGCAGTACTTC. It codes for CASSQGQTGTSGSYEQYF.

The CDR3 reads CASSTGRGNYGYTF. CDR3 in DNA: TGTGCCAGCAGCACCGGACGGGGAAACTATGGCTACACCTTC. The rearrangement links TRBV5-5 to TRBJ1-2, with D uncertain. Germline V gene data show CDR1 as SGHKS and CDR2 as YYEKEE (reference sequence). V lost 4 bases and J 2 bases, leaving 12 bases between the germline ends. The CDR3 has 14 amino acids.

This chain links TRBV5-1 with TRBJ1-1, with TRBD1 matching over 7 bases. The CDR3 is made up of 17 amino acids. The germline V gene encodes CDR1 SGHRS and CDR2 YFSETQ. V dropped 4 bases and J dropped 0; count of bases not matched to a gene: 12. CDR3 sequence: CASSRTGTEIMNTEAFF. CDR3 nucleotides: TGCGCCAGCAGCCGTACCGGGACAGAGATAATGAACACTGAAGCTTTCTTT.

The table lists this clonotype with a few counts. Sequence at one end of the junction differs from germline and may be a read error. The chain carries TRBV7-3 and TRBJ2-6, with D possibly matching TRBD1 (5 bases). The CDR3 loop spans 14 amino acids. Germline assignment: CDR1 SGHTA and CDR2 FQGTGA. CDR3 nucleotides: TGTGCCAGCAGCTTATACTCTGGGGCCAACGTCCTGACCTTC. Translated: CASSLYSGANVLTF.

This clonotype occurred many times. J is TRBJ1-2 and V is TRBV5-1, with 8 bases identical to TRBD1. J was trimmed by 4 bases and V by 4 bases; bases with no gene match: 12. The germline gives CDR1 SGHRS, CDR2 YFSETQ. The CDR3 length is 16 residues. DNA of the CDR3: TGCGCCAGCAGCCGGGAAGGACAGGGTGGCAGCTATGGCTACACCTTC. Translated: CASSREGQGGSYGYTF.

The gene calls are TRBV10-1 and TRBJ2-2; D gene uncertain. V lost 6 bases, J lost 0 bases, and 8 bases lay in between. The CDR3 has 14 amino acids. From germline, CDR1 is WNHNN and CDR2 SYGVQD (reference sequence). In nucleotides, the CDR3 is TGCGCCAGCAGGGATTCAGCGAACACCGGGGAGCTGTTTTTT. Amino acids: CASRDSANTGELFF.

The chain combines TRBV10-3 with TRBJ1-6; possible D gene TRBD1, 5 bases. Trimming shortened V by 3 bases and J by 5 bases, and 8 bases separated the two germline ends. This CDR3 is built from 14 residues. The V gene's germline CDR1 is ENHRY and CDR2 SYGVKD. CDR3 coding DNA: TGTGCCATCAGTGAAGGGGTAGATAATTCACCCCTCCACTTT. Amino acids: CAISEGVDNSPLHF.

Comments on this clonotype: Since the CDR3 does not end with the conserved phenylalanine or tryptophan, this likely comes from a read error. The chain combines TRBV5-6 with TRBJ2-2, with a weak D call TRBD2 (5 bases). The CDR3 totals 16 residues. Trimming removed 0 bases at V and 4 bases at J, with 13 bases between. Germline lookup yields CDR1 SGHDT and CDR2 YYEEEE. The CDR3 loop is CASSLVSGSSTGELFL. The DNA for the CDR3 is TGTGCCAGCAGCTTGGTTTCGGGGTCGAGCACCGGGGAGCTGTTTCTT.